The source of this TCR beta chain is a study of T-cell memory formation after mild COVID-19. TCRdb ran MiXCR on the 5' RACE reads and lists one entry per CDR3 protein. This sample yields under 450,000 distinct CDR3 sequences, of which under 25% are seen a single time; around 12% belongs to the top ten. V lost 3 bases, J lost 5 bases, and 10 bases lay in between. This CDR3 region has 12 residues. CDR1 and CDR2 from the germline V gene are DFQATT and SNEGSKA (reference sequence). Points from the study as a whole: CD4/CD8 balance characterized clones contracting day 15 to 85, and CD4+ skew characterized later expanders. CD4+ contracting clones lay mainly in CM and EM, CD8+ ones in EMRA.

Remarks on this clonotype: The target antigen is unknown.

The sequence was collected from an adult woman who had mild COVID-19 (a few samples of this study predate the infection). Cell type and time point are not known. Sequencing was done on a sample of PBMCs or a T cell subset sorted from them (not recorded which). The chain has TRBV20-1 and TRBJ2-5; no clear D. Written as DNA, the CDR3 is TGCAGTGCTAGCGGTGGGAAGGAGACCCAGTACTTC. Its protein product is CSASGGKETQYF.